This TCR beta chain was captured in a study of tumor-infiltrating lymphocytes in primary liver carcinoma. Germline DNA was extracted too, while blood RNA derived from unsorted whole blood. The investigators made TCR beta cDNA from around 530 ng total RNA, using a constant-region primer. Libraries of TCR beta came from three nested multiplex PCR rounds with slightly modified ARM-PCR. A C-beta reverse primer and TRBV1-TRBV30 forward primers served in each of the first two PCR rounds, at ten to eleven cycles apiece. TCRdb reprocessed the multiplex PCR reads via MiXCR and lists one record per CDR3 protein. The table has almost 200,000 distinct CDR3 sequences, around 60% seen once. Germline CDR1 MNHNY, CDR2 SVGAGI (reference sequence). Trimming removed 6 bases from V and 0 bases from J, with 25 bases in between. The CDR3 has 19 residues.

The source of this sequence is a woman aged 55-75 years with primary liver carcinoma and hepatitis B virus infection. The V gene is TRBV6-6, the J gene TRBJ2-3; perhaps TRBD2 as D (5 bases). Sample: peripheral blood. The CDR3 sequence is CASRRGLSESSPSTDTQYF. DNA for the CDR3: TGTGCCAGCAGACGAGGACTTAGCGAGAGTTCCCCTAGCACAGATACGCAGTATTTT.